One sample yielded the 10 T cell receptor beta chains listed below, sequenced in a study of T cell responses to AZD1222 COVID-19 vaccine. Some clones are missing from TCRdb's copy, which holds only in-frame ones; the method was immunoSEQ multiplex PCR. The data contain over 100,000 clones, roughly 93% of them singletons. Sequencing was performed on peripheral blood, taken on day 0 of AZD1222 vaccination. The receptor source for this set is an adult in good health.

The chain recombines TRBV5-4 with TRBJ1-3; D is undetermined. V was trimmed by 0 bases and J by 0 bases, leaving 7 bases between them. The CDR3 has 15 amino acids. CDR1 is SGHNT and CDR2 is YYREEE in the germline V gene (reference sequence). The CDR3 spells CASSLGSISGNTIYF. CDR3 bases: TGTGCCAGCAGCTTGGGCAGCATCTCTGGAAACACCATATATTTT.

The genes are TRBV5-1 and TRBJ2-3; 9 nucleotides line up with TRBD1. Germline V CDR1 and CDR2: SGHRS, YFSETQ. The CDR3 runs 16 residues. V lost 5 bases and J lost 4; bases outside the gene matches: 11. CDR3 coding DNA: TGCGCCAGCAGAAGGACAGGGGAGGTGAGATCAGATACGCAGTATTTT. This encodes CASRRTGEVRSDTQYF.

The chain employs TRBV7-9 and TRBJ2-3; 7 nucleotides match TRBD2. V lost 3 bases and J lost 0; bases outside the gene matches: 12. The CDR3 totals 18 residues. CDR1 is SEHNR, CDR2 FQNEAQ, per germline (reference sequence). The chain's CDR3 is CASSLSSSSGTSTDTQYF. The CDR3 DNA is TGTGCCAGCAGCTTGAGTTCGTCTAGCGGAACAAGCACAGATACGCAGTATTTT.

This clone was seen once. The CDR3 loop is CATGVPRRNTEAFF. CDR3 sequence (DNA): TGTGCCACCGGGGTCCCACGGAGGAACACTGAAGCTTTCTTT. This chain connects TRBV6-5 to TRBJ1-1; D not resolved. The germline gives CDR1 MNHEY, CDR2 SVGAGI. CDR3 length equals 14 residues. Between the trimmed V and J ends, which lost 10 bases and 1 base, there was a span of 16 bases.

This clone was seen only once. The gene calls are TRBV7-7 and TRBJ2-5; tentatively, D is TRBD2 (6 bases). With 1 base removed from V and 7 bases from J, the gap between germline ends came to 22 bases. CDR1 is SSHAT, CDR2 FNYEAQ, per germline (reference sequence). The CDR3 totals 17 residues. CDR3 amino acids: CASSLVTTPGLPGTQYF. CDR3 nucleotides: TGTGCCAGCAGCTTAGTGACCACTCCGGGACTCCCAGGGACCCAGTACTTC. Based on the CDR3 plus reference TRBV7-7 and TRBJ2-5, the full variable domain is GAGVSQSPRYKVTKRGQDVTLRCDPISSHATLYWYQQALGQGPEFLTYFNYEAQPDKSGLPSDRFSAERPEGSISTLTIQRTEQRDSAMYRCASSLVTTPGLPGTQYFGPGTRLLVL.

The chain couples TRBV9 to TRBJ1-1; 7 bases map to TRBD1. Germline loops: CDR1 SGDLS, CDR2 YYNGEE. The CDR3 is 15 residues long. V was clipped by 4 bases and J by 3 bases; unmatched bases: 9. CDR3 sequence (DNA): TGTGCCAGCAGCTTGATGAACAGGGGTGACACTGAAGCTTTCTTT. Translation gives CASSLMNRGDTEAFF.

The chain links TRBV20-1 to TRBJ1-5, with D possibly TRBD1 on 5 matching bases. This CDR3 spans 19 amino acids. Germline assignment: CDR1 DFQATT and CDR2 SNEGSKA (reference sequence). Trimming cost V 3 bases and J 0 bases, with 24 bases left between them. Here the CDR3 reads CSASSYTRTTGYSNQPQHF. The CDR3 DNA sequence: TGCAGTGCTAGTTCCTATACCCGGACTACAGGCTATAGCAATCAGCCCCAGCATTTT.

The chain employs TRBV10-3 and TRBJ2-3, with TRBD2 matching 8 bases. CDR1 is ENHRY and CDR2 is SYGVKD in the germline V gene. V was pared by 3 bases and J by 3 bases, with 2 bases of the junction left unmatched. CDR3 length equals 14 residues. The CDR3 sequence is CAISDERGTDTQYF. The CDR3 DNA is TGTGCCATCAGTGACGAGCGGGGGACAGATACGCAGTATTTT.

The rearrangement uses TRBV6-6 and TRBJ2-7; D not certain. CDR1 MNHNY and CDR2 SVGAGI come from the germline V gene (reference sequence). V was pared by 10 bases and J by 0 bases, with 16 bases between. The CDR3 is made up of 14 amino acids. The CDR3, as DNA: TGTGCCACCGCAAACCCCACCAGCTCCTACGAGCAGTACTTC. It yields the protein CATANPTSSYEQYF.

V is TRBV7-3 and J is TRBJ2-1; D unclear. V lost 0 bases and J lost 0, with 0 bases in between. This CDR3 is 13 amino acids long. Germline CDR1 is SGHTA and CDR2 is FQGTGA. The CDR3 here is CASSLTSYNEQFF. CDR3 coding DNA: TGTGCCAGCAGCTTAACCTCCTACAATGAGCAGTTCTTC.